The 27 T cell receptor beta chains below all came from one sample that was sequenced in a study of blood T cell repertoires in COVID-19 (dated by TCRdb to 2020 to 2021). Library preparation used the immunoSEQ multiplex PCR assay. TCRdb holds this immuneACCESS table with in-frame rearrangements only. Some clones are missing; in checked studies, unresolved V genes explain under half, and the rest has no known cause. The sample profile shows around 120,000 clones; about 89% of them were found once. The ten largest clones add up to 25% to 30% of the sample. The source material was peripheral blood. The receptors shown here come from an older woman with acute or convalescent COVID-19.

The J gene is TRBJ2-7, the V gene TRBV6-5, with 7 positions matching TRBD1. Looked up from germline, CDR1 is MNHEY and CDR2 is SVGAGI. Trimming at V came to 6 bases and at J to 3 bases, leaving 2 bases not matched to a gene. CDR3 length equals 12 residues. The CDR3 spells CASRTGFYEQYF. The CDR3, as DNA: TGTGCCAGCAGGACAGGGTTCTACGAGCAGTACTTC.

The rearrangement links TRBV2 to TRBJ1-5; D uncertain. This CDR3 spans 14 amino acids. With 0 bases removed from V and 7 bases from J, the gap between germline ends came to 10 bases. Per germline, CDR1 SNHLY and CDR2 FYNNEI. CDR3 protein: CASSEAAGGQPQHF. Written as DNA, the CDR3 is TGTGCCAGCAGTGAAGCGGCAGGAGGGCAGCCCCAGCATTTT.

The rearrangement joins TRBV7-2 to TRBJ1-2; D not resolved. The CDR3 runs 13 residues. CDR1 is SGHTA and CDR2 is FQGNSA in the germline V gene. Trimming removed 7 bases from V and 1 base from J, with 10 bases in between. CDR3 in amino acids: CASILRFNYGYTF. The CDR3, as DNA: TGTGCCAGCATCCTACGGTTTAACTATGGCTACACCTTC.

The chain uses TRBV23-1 and TRBJ1-5, with TRBD1 matching over 7 bases. TRBV23-1 is an open reading frame whose function is uncertain. With 0 bases clipped from V and 2 bases from J, the junction kept 7 bases outside the gene matches. This CDR3 is 17 amino acids long. The CDR3 spells CASSQSRQGGGNQPQHF. Here the CDR3 DNA reads TGCGCCAGCAGTCAATCGAGACAGGGCGGCGGCAATCAGCCCCAGCATTTT.

The chain carries TRBV30 and TRBJ2-6, with D possibly TRBD2 on 7 matching bases. The CDR3 has 15 amino acids. V was cut by 4 bases and J by 0 bases, with 10 bases left in between. Per germline, CDR1 GTSNPN and CDR2 SVGIG (reference sequence). The CDR3 loop reads CAWNRGGSGANVLTF. The CDR3 DNA is TGTGCCTGGAATAGGGGGGGCTCTGGGGCCAACGTCCTGACTTTC. Full variable domain (outside the CDR3, taken from reference TRBV30 and TRBJ2-6): SQTIHQWPATLVQPVGSPLSLECTVEGTSNPNLYWYRQAAGRGLQLLFYSVGIGQISSEVPQNLSASRPQDRQFILSSKKLLLSDSGFYLCAWNRGGSGANVLTFGAGSRLTVL.

V is TRBV15 and J is TRBJ1-2, with TRBD1 matching over 9 bases. This CDR3 region has 15 residues. With 0 bases clipped from V and 5 bases from J, the junction kept 4 bases outside the gene matches. Germline CDR1 reads LNHNV; CDR2 reads YYDKDF (reference sequence). Here the CDR3 DNA reads TGTGCCACCAGCAGAGATCTCGGGACAGGGTATGGCTACACCTTC. It encodes CATSRDLGTGYGYTF.

The chain combines TRBV20-1 with TRBJ1-4; the D gene is possibly TRBD1 (5 bases). The CDR3 covers 13 residues. V lost 3 bases and J lost 6, with 11 bases in between. Germline-derived CDR1 and CDR2 are DFQATT and SNEGSKA (reference sequence). The CDR3 region has the DNA TGCAGTGCTAGTCTGGGCAGGGATGAAAAACTGTTTTTT. Residues: CSASLGRDEKLFF.

This chain joins TRBV19 and TRBJ1-5, with D possibly being TRBD1 (6 bases). V was trimmed by 3 bases and J by 1 base, leaving 10 bases between them. The CDR3 runs 15 residues. CDR1 and CDR2 from the germline V gene are LNHDA and SQIVND (reference sequence). The CDR3 nucleotides are TGTGCCAGTAGTATTGAACAGGGAAGCAATCAGCCCCAGCATTTT. Encoded protein: CASSIEQGSNQPQHF.

The rearrangement links TRBV6-5 to TRBJ1-6; D not resolved. V shed 0 bases and J shed 7 bases, with 4 bases lying between them. The CDR3 has 13 amino acids. Germline V gene data show CDR1 as MNHEY and CDR2 as SVGAGI. The CDR3 spells CASSYSPNSPLHF. As DNA, the CDR3 is TGTGCCAGCAGTTACTCCCCGAATTCACCCCTCCACTTT.

This clone has a handful of counts. The chain has TRBV28 and TRBJ1-5, with 9 bases matching TRBD1. J was trimmed by 6 bases and V by 6 bases; bases with no gene match: 6. The CDR3 is made up of 14 amino acids. CDR1 and CDR2 from the germline V gene are MDHEN and SYDVKM. CDR3 DNA: TGTGCCAGCAGCCCCGGGACAGGGCTTCAGCCCCAGCATTTT. This sequence encodes CASSPGTGLQPQHF.

This chain uses TRBV6-6 with TRBJ2-5, with TRBD2 matching over 8 bases. The V gene's germline CDR1 is MNHNY and CDR2 SVGAGI (reference sequence). The CDR3 contains 15 residues. Germline trimming cut 5 bases from V and 3 bases from J; bases unmatched to any gene: 8. For the CDR3, the DNA is TGTGCCAGCAGTCGGGTAGCGGGGCTCGAAGAGACCCAGTACTTC. This sequence encodes CASSRVAGLEETQYF.

This rearrangement joins TRBV6-5 to TRBJ2-7; D might be TRBD2 (7 bases). Germline loops: CDR1 MNHEY, CDR2 SVGAGI. This CDR3 comprises 13 residues. With 10 bases removed from V and 4 bases from J, the gap between germline ends came to 17 bases. This chain's CDR3 is CATWGGAQYEQYF. The CDR3 DNA sequence: TGTGCCACCTGGGGGGGGGCCCAATACGAGCAGTACTTC.

The chain carries TRBV6-5 and TRBJ1-2; TRBD1 aligns across 7 bases. V lost 7 bases, J lost 6 bases, and 5 bases stayed unmatched. CDR1 MNHEY and CDR2 SVGAGI come from the germline V gene. There are 12 residues in the CDR3. The CDR3 DNA sequence: TGTGCCAGCACCTGGGACAGAAATGGCTACACCTTC. This sequence encodes CASTWDRNGYTF.

The chain is built from TRBV2 and TRBJ1-2; possible D gene TRBD1, 6 bases. Trimming left V 4 bases short and J 4 bases short, with 16 bases between. The CDR3 loop spans 15 amino acids. Germline CDR1 SNHLY, CDR2 FYNNEI. CDR3 residues: CASSAGTPQIYGYTF. Here the CDR3 DNA reads TGTGCCAGCAGTGCCGGGACACCTCAGATCTATGGCTACACCTTC.

The genes are TRBV24-1 and TRBJ1-6; 7 positions agree with TRBD1. V gave up 0 bases and J gave up 6 bases; unmatched junction bases: 4. This CDR3 spans 16 amino acids. Germline V gives CDR1 KGHDR, CDR2 SFDVKD. The CDR3 loop is CATSDLRYRGNSPLHF. The DNA of the CDR3 is TGTGCCACCAGTGATTTGAGGTACAGGGGTAATTCACCCCTCCACTTT.

V gene TRBV10-3 combines with J gene TRBJ1-3, with unresolved D. Germline V CDR1 and CDR2: ENHRY, SYGVKD. V was shortened by 7 bases and J by 1 base, with 11 bases between the two germline ends. There are 14 residues in the CDR3. CDR3 DNA: TGTGCCATCACAAGCGGAGCATCTGGAAACACCATATATTTT. It specifies CAITSGASGNTIYF.

The chain employs TRBV30 and TRBJ1-5, with D maybe TRBD1 (6 bases). CDR3 length: 15 amino acids. Germline V gives CDR1 GTSNPN, CDR2 SVGIG (reference sequence). V was trimmed by 2 bases and J by 4 bases, leaving 15 bases between them. As DNA, the CDR3 is TGTGCCTGGAGTCGCGCCGGGACACCAAATCAGCCCCAGCATTTT. This codes for CAWSRAGTPNQPQHF.

The chain recombines TRBV28 with TRBJ2-3; a possible D gene is TRBD2 (7 bases). The germline V gene encodes CDR1 MDHEN and CDR2 SYDVKM. V dropped 4 bases and J dropped 0 bases, with 11 bases sitting between them. The CDR3 is 15 amino acids. The CDR3 loop is CASSSRGASTDTQYF. The CDR3 region has the DNA TGTGCCAGCAGTTCCCGGGGGGCAAGCACAGATACGCAGTATTTT. Full variable domain (missing parts from reference TRBV28 and TRBJ2-3): DVKVTQSSRYLVKRTGEKVFLECVQDMDHENMFWYRQDPGLGLRLIYFSYDVKMKEKGDIPEGYSVSREKKERFSLILESASTNQTSMYLCASSSRGASTDTQYFGPGTRLTVL.

This sequence joins TRBV12-5 and TRBJ2-7; D possibly corresponds to TRBD2 (6 bases). The CDR3 extends over 16 amino acids. Germline V lookup: CDR1 LGHNT, CDR2 FRNRAP. Trimming left V 6 bases short and J 1 base short, with 19 bases between. CDR3 residues: CASGKGLEGRSYEQYF. CDR3 DNA: TGTGCTAGTGGCAAGGGACTGGAGGGGAGGTCCTACGAGCAGTACTTC.

The chain is built from TRBV7-6 and TRBJ1-3; D is perhaps TRBD1 (6 bases). The germline gives CDR1 SGHVS, CDR2 FNYEAQ. V dropped 4 bases and J dropped 2 bases, with 12 bases sitting between them. The CDR3 is 15 residues long. The CDR3 DNA sequence: TGTGCCAGCAGCTCCGACAGGACCACTGGAAACACCATATATTTT. As protein: CASSSDRTTGNTIYF.

The rearrangement joins TRBV10-3 to TRBJ2-1; 9 nucleotides align to TRBD1. V lost 6 bases to trimming and J lost 9 bases; unmatched junction nucleotides: 12. The CDR3 length is 15 residues. CDR1 and CDR2 (germline): ENHRY, SYGVKD. The CDR3 spells CAISASGTGFSEQFF. CDR3 DNA: TGTGCCATCAGCGCGAGTGGGACAGGGTTTAGTGAGCAGTTCTTC.

The chain couples TRBV2 to TRBJ1-5; TRBD1 aligns across 12 bases. The CDR3 runs to 15 residues. The trim removed 6 bases at V and 6 bases at J, leaving 6 bases unmatched. Germline-derived CDR1 and CDR2 are SNHLY and FYNNEI. The CDR3 region has the DNA TGTGCCAGCAGGGCGGGACAGGGGGCGTTTCAGCCCCAGCATTTT. Its protein is CASRAGQGAFQPQHF.

The V call is TRBV7-9, the J call TRBJ2-5; unclear D gene. CDR1 is SEHNR, CDR2 FQNEAQ, per germline (reference sequence). The CDR3 loop spans 12 amino acids. The V and J ends lost 1 base and 4 bases respectively, with 4 bases between them. The CDR3 nucleotides read TGTGCCAGCAGCTTAGTCATAGAGACCCAGTACTTC. This sequence encodes CASSLVIETQYF.

The gene calls are TRBV10-3 and TRBJ2-2; 7 positions agree with TRBD2. Germline CDR1 is ENHRY and CDR2 is SYGVKD. The CDR3 is 18 amino acids. Losses at the gene ends were 3 bases for V and 0 bases for J; bases not matched to a gene: 10. CDR3: CAISEGGGGSANTGELFF. The CDR3 bases are TGTGCCATCAGTGAAGGAGGCGGGGGTTCCGCGAACACCGGGGAGCTGTTTTTT.

This clone has only a few counts. The genes are TRBV5-4 and TRBJ1-6; 7 bases agree with TRBD1. This CDR3 has 15 amino acids. Germline V lookup: CDR1 SGHNT, CDR2 YYREEE (reference sequence). V shed 3 bases, J shed 4 bases, and the junction held 4 bases outside the gene matches. This CDR3 reads CASSSGQAYNSPLHF. CDR3 nucleotide sequence: TGTGCCAGCAGCTCCGGACAGGCTTATAATTCACCCCTCCACTTT.

The chain couples TRBV7-9 to TRBJ2-7, with 11 bases fitting TRBD1. The CDR3 sequence is 14 residues long. With V trimmed by 3 bases and J by 5 bases, 3 bases remained unmatched. Germline loops: CDR1 SEHNR, CDR2 FQNEAQ (reference sequence). For the CDR3, the DNA is TGTGCCAGCAGCTTCCGGGACAGGGGGAACGAGCAGTACTTC. It codes for CASSFRDRGNEQYF.

This clone was counted a single time. This chain connects TRBV24-1 to TRBJ2-2; possibly TRBD1 for D (5 bases). This CDR3 contains 12 residues. Germline CDR1 is KGHDR and CDR2 is SFDVKD. The ends were cut back, 8 bases at V and 5 bases at J, with 8 bases in the middle. The CDR3 DNA reads as TGTGCCACCAAGGGGTGGACCGGGGAGCTGTTTTTT. Its translation: CATKGWTGELFF.